This T cell receptor beta chain is drawn from a study of regulatory T cells in long-lasting Graves disease. As for time point: newly diagnosed GD, antithyroid drugs for less than 3 months. Following extraction of RNA from PBMCs, that RNA was used to make the TCR library. CDR3 length: 14 residues. Germline CDR1 reads LNHDA; CDR2 reads SQIVND (reference sequence). V lost 8 bases, J lost 4 bases, and 14 bases lay in between. In building TCR beta libraries, iRepertoire HTBI primers were used together with Arm-PCR of CDR3 regions. Under the authors' procedure: From all samples, identification returned some 15 TRBJ and under 75 TRBV segments. TCRdb reprocessed the multiplex PCR reads via MiXCR and lists one record per CDR3 protein. The authors' filters were not applied to this entry. The table shows roughly 350,000 distinct CDR3 sequences, with around 15% occurring only once. These same data were also listed under a study on T cells in Graves' hyperthyroidism and ophthalmopathy.

Sequenced material: peripheral blood mononuclear cells (PBMCs), taken at new diagnosis, from a patient treated with antithyroid drugs. The J gene is TRBJ1-4, the V gene TRBV19; D is unclear. The source of this sequence is a woman under 30 with Graves disease. CDR3 coding DNA: TGTGCCAGTGGGATCGGGAACAATAATGAAAAACTGTTTTTT. Encoded protein: CASGIGNNNEKLFF.